The 8 T cell receptor beta chains below come from one sample, sequenced in a study of T-cell memory formation after mild COVID-19. TCRdb re-analysed the 5' RACE reads in MiXCR, keeping a single row per CDR3 protein. Of some 290,000 distinct CDR3 sequences listed, 15% to 20% are singletons. Specimen: PBMCs or a T cell subset sorted from them (not recorded which). All receptors come from a man aged 18 to 30 who had mild COVID-19 (a few samples of this study predate the infection). Cell type and time point are not known.

Only a few counts were recorded for this clonotype. The genes are TRBV20-1 and TRBJ1-1; D gene unclear. V was clipped by 4 bases and J by 1 base, with 13 bases between them. The CDR3 loop spans 14 amino acids. In germline, CDR1 is DFQATT, CDR2 SNEGSKA (reference sequence). The CDR3 DNA is TGCAGTGCTAAAGAGGACGGAGGGAACACTGAAGCTTTCTTT. Protein: CSAKEDGGNTEAFF.

This clonotype was seen repeatedly, ten times or more. This chain links TRBV7-9 with TRBJ2-3; D unclear. V was shortened by 5 bases and J by 1 base, with 13 bases between the two germline ends. The CDR3 totals 15 residues. From germline, CDR1 is SEHNR and CDR2 FQNEAQ (reference sequence). CDR3 loop: CASSPSRFRTDTQYF. The DNA of the CDR3 is TGTGCCAGCAGCCCCTCGAGGTTTCGCACAGATACGCAGTATTTT.

Only a few counts were recorded for this clonotype. The chain carries TRBV24-1 and TRBJ2-1, with D possibly TRBD1 on 8 matching bases. This CDR3 is 15 amino acids long. Germline V lookup: CDR1 KGHDR, CDR2 SFDVKD. Deletions cut 9 bases from V and 6 bases from J, with 20 bases between. CDR3 DNA sequence: TGTGCCACCTCGAGCGGGACAGGTAACCCCAATGAGCAGTTCTTC. Translation gives CATSSGTGNPNEQFF.

This chain links TRBV12-3 or TRBV12-4 with TRBJ2-7; 7 bases line up with TRBD1. The CDR3 is 15 amino acids. The trim removed 5 bases at V and 1 base at J, leaving 8 bases unmatched. CDR3 DNA sequence: TGTGCCAGCAGTCTCCGGGACAGCCCTTCCTACGAGCAGTACTTC. Translating gives CASSLRDSPSYEQYF.

This clonotype was seen a few times. V and J are TRBV28 and TRBJ2-7; D not certain. Germline-derived CDR1 and CDR2 are MDHEN and SYDVKM. Trimming shortened V by 5 bases and J by 3 bases, and 8 bases separated the two germline ends. The CDR3 length is 12 residues. The CDR3 DNA reads as TGTGCCAGCAGTCCCGCAATCTACGAGCAGTACTTC. Protein product: CASSPAIYEQYF.

This chain uses TRBV5-1 with TRBJ1-6; 11 nucleotides line up with TRBD1. The CDR3 spans 15 residues. Germline loops: CDR1 SGHRS, CDR2 YFSETQ. Trimming took 0 bases from V and 10 from J; bases not matched to a gene: 3. Here the CDR3 reads CASSLGTGGGSPLHF. CDR3 DNA: TGCGCCAGCAGCTTGGGGACAGGGGGCGGCTCACCCCTCCACTTT.

This chain uses TRBV30 with TRBJ2-7; no clear D. The germline CDR1 and CDR2 sequences are GTSNPN and SVGIG (reference sequence). CDR3 size: 12 residues. Trimming shortened V by 8 bases and J by 0 bases, and 11 bases separated the two germline ends. Here the CDR3 DNA reads TGTGCCCGCAGTGAAAGCTCCTACGAGCAGTACTTC. Encoded protein: CARSESSYEQYF. Using reference TRBV30 and TRBJ2-7 for the parts outside the CDR3, the full variable domain is SQTIHQWPATLVQPVGSPLSLECTVEGTSNPNLYWYRQAAGRGLQLLFYSVGIGQISSEVPQNLSASRPQDRQFILSSKKLLLSDSGFYLCARSESSYEQYFGPGTRLTVT.

This chain links TRBV7-3 with TRBJ2-5; TRBD2 agrees at 9 bases. The CDR3 loop spans 14 amino acids. V was pared by 9 bases and J by 5 bases, with 10 bases of the junction left unmatched. Germline CDR1 and CDR2: SGHTA and FQGTGA. The CDR3 reads CASHKGGGVETQYF. DNA for the CDR3: TGTGCCAGTCACAAGGGCGGGGGGGTGGAGACCCAGTACTTC.